This TCR beta chain comes out of a study of T cells in Graves' hyperthyroidism and ophthalmopathy. Points from the study as a whole: Most thyroid-expanded clonotypes above 0.001 were also found in blood. A median around 6.8 months before onset, the model predicted ophthalmopathy.

Newly diagnosed patients aged 18 to 65 had hyperthyroidism of under 2 months' duration. The sample holds a few counts of this clonotype. The target antigen is unknown. This CDR3 is 15 amino acids long. V was clipped by 3 bases and J by 4 bases; unmatched bases: 7. CDR1 is SGDLS and CDR2 is YYNGEE in the germline V gene. Authors of the study amplified TCR beta CDR3 regions from RNA transcripts. Carried out on the TCR CDR3, a first-round RT-PCR used the HTBI primer set. TCRdb itself ran the multiplex PCR reads through MiXCR, one entry per CDR3 protein. The table includes hundreds of thousands of distinct CDR3 sequences, roughly 40% detected once.

This chain joins TRBV9 and TRBJ2-5; TRBD2 matches 9 bases. This TCR came from a man aged 18 to 30 with Graves' hyperthyroidism. Material: blood. CDR3 DNA: TGTGCCAGCAGCGCTGGTTCAGCGGGGGGAGAGACCCAGTACTTC. It encodes CASSAGSAGGETQYF.